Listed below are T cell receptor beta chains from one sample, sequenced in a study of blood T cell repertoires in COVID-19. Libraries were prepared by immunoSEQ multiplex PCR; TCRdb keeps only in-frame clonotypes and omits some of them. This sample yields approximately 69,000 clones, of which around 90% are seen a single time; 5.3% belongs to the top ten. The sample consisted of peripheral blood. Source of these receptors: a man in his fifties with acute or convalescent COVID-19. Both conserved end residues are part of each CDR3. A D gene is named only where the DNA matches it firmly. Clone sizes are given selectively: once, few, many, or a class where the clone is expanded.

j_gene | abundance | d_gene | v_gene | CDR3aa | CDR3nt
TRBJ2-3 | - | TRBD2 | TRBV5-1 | CASSLGVQREADTQYF | TGCGCCAGCAGCTTGGGGGTCCAGCGGGAAGCAGATACGCAGTATTTT
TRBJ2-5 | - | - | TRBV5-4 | CASSLEGGGETQYF | TGTGCCAGCAGCTTGGAGGGAGGAGGTGAGACCCAGTACTTC
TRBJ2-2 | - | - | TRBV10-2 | CASSYEGWELFF | TGCGCCAGCAGTTATGAGGGATGGGAGCTGTTTTTT
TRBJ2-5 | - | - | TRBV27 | CASSPGNQETQYF | TGTGCCAGCAGTCCGGGAAACCAAGAGACCCAGTACTTC
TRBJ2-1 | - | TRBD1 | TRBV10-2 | CASRAGTDYNEQFF | TGCGCCAGCAGAGCCGGGACAGACTACAATGAGCAGTTCTTC
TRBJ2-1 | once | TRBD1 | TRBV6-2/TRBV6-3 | CASSDRQGSYNEQFF | TGTGCCAGCAGCGATCGACAGGGATCCTACAATGAGCAGTTCTTC
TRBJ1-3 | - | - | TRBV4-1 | CASTLLTGIGNTIYF | TGCGCCAGCACCCTCTTAACAGGGATTGGAAACACCATATATTTT
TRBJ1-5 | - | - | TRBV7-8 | CASSLDRGNQPQHF | TGTGCCAGCAGCTTAGACAGGGGCAATCAGCCCCAGCATTTT
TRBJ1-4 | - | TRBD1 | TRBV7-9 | CASSLGGGGEKLFF | TGTGCCAGCAGCTTAGGAGGGGGCGGCGAAAAACTGTTTTTT
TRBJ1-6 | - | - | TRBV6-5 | CASTFRSYNSPLHF | TGTGCCAGCACGTTCCGCTCCTATAATTCACCCCTCCACTTT
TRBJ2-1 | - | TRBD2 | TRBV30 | CAWSVASGSDNEQFF | TGTGCCTGGAGTGTAGCCAGCGGGAGTGACAATGAGCAGTTCTTC
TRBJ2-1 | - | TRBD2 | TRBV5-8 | CASSSGAGEQFF | TGTGCCAGCAGCTCAGGAGCGGGAGAGCAGTTCTTC
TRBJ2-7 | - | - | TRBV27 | CASAFTLGQGHEQYF | TGTGCCAGCGCTTTCACCCTCGGGCAGGGGCACGAGCAGTACTTC
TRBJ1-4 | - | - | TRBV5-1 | CASSLAGGRSNEKLFF | TGCGCCAGCAGCTTGGCCGGTGGGCGAAGTAATGAAAAACTGTTTTTT
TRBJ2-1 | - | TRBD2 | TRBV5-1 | CASSRSGTSSYNEQFF | TGCGCCAGCAGCAGGTCCGGGACTAGCTCCTACAATGAGCAGTTCTTC
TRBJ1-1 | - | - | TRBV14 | CASSQEPGRGRTEAFF | TGTGCCAGCAGCCAAGAGCCAGGCAGGGGTCGGACTGAAGCTTTCTTT
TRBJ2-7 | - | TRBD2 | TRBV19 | CASSIRLAGSYEQYF | TGTGCCAGTAGTATCAGACTAGCGGGCTCCTACGAGCAGTACTTC
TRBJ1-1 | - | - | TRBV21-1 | CASSKVNVAEAFF | TGTGCCAGCAGCAAAGTAAATGTCGCTGAAGCTTTCTTT
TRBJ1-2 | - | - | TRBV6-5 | CASGRASGYTF | TGTGCCAGCGGGCGGGCTAGTGGCTACACCTTC
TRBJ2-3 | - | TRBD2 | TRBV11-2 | CASSLGTSAPRDTQYF | TGTGCCAGCAGCTTAGGGACTAGCGCCCCGCGCGATACGCAGTATTTT
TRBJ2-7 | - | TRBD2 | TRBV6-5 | CASSRGDEQYF | TGTGCCAGCAGTCGGGGGGACGAGCAGTACTTC
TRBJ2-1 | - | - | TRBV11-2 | CASSISRDSRSYNEQFF | TGTGCCAGCAGCATAAGCCGGGACTCAAGATCCTACAATGAGCAGTTCTTC
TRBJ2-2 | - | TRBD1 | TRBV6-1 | CASSEGTGAGELFF | TGTGCCAGCAGTGAAGGGACAGGGGCCGGGGAGCTGTTTTTT
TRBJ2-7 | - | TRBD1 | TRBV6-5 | CASSYNPDRVNEQYF | TGTGCCAGCAGTTACAATCCCGACAGGGTCAACGAGCAGTACTTC
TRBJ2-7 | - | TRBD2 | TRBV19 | CASSMSGRLEQYF | TGTGCCAGTAGTATGAGCGGGAGACTCGAGCAGTACTTC
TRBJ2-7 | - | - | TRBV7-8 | CASSLLDTYEQYF | TGTGCCAGCAGCTTACTGGACACCTACGAGCAGTACTTC
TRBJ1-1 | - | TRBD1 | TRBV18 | CASSPYGQGNMNTEAFF | TGTGCCAGCTCACCCTATGGACAGGGAAATATGAACACTGAAGCTTTCTTT
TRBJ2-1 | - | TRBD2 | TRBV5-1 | CASSLGLAGSNEQFF | TGCGCCAGCAGCTTAGGACTAGCGGGAAGCAATGAGCAGTTCTTC
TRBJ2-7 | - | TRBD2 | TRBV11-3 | CASSSNAGTSGRARYEQYF | TGTGCCAGCAGTTCTAACGCCGGGACTAGCGGGAGGGCCCGCTACGAGCAGTACTTC
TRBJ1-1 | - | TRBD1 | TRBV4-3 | CASSQAGGSTEAFF | TGCGCCAGCAGCCAGGCAGGGGGCTCGACTGAAGCTTTCTTT
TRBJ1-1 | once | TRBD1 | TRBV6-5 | CASSRDRNTEAFF | TGTGCCAGCAGCCGGGACAGGAACACTGAAGCTTTCTTT
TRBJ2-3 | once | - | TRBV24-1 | CATSDGDTDTQYF | TGTGCCACCAGTGACGGAGACACAGATACGCAGTATTTT
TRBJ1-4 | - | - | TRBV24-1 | CATSGQGRKLFF | TGTGCCACCAGTGGCCAGGGGCGAAAACTGTTTTTT
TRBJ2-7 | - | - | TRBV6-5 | CASSLNHPRAYEQYF | TGTGCCAGCAGCCTAAACCACCCGAGGGCCTACGAGCAGTACTTC
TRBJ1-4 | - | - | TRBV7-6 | CASSLGTVATNEKLFF | TGTGCCAGCAGCTTGGGTACAGTTGCAACTAATGAAAAACTGTTTTTT
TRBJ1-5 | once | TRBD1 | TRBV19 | CASQYSSGGYQPQHF | TGTGCCAGTCAATATTCTTCAGGGGGCTATCAGCCCCAGCATTTT
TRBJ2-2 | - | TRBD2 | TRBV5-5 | CASSLQAGSNTGELFF | TGTGCCAGCAGCTTACAAGCGGGGTCGAACACCGGGGAGCTGTTTTTT
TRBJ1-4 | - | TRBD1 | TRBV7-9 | CASSWTGVNEKLFF | TGTGCCAGCAGTTGGACAGGGGTCAATGAAAAACTGTTTTTT
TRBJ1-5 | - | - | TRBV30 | CAWSVLGGGGQPQHF | TGTGCCTGGAGTGTATTGGGGGGAGGAGGGCAGCCCCAGCATTTT
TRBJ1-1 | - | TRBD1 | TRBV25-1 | CASSSGGRGTGPFF | TGTGCCAGCAGCTCAGGGGGCCGTGGGACAGGTCCTTTCTTT
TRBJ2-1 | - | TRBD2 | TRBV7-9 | CASSLSLAGGNEQFF | TGTGCCAGCAGCTTAAGTCTAGCGGGAGGCAATGAGCAGTTCTTC
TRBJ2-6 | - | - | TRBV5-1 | CASSPGPGGANVLTF | TGCGCCAGCAGCCCCGGCCCAGGAGGGGCCAACGTCCTGACTTTC
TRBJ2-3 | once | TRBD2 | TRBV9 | CASSGTSVASTDTQYF | TGTGCCAGCAGCGGAACTAGCGTCGCTAGCACAGATACGCAGTATTTT
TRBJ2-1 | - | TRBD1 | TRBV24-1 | CATSDLDRGWSYNEQFF | TGTGCCACCAGTGATCTGGACAGGGGTTGGTCCTACAATGAGCAGTTCTTC
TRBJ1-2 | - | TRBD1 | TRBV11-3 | CASSPGTGNYGYTF | TGTGCCAGCAGCCCCGGGACAGGGAACTATGGCTACACCTTC
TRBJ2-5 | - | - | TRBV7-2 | CASSPRRGAGETQYF | TGTGCCAGCAGCCCAAGACGGGGGGCTGGGGAGACCCAGTACTTC
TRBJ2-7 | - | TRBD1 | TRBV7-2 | CASSLLGQGSGEQYF | TGTGCCAGCAGCCTTCTAGGACAGGGCAGTGGCGAGCAGTACTTC
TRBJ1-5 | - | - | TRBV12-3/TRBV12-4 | CAILGGDLQPQHF | TGTGCCATCTTAGGGGGGGACCTTCAGCCCCAGCATTTT
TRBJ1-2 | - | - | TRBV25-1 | CASSELSGLYGYTF | TGTGCCAGCAGTGAACTATCGGGTCTGTATGGCTACACCTTC
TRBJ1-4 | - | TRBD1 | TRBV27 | CASSSPGTANEKLFF | TGTGCCAGCAGTTCCCCCGGGACAGCTAATGAAAAACTGTTTTTT
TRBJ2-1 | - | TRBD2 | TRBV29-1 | CSVRGREGKYNEQFF | TGCAGCGTCCGAGGGCGGGAGGGAAAATACAATGAGCAGTTCTTC
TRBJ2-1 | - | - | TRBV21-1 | CASWGLAGANEQFF | TGTGCCAGCTGGGGACTAGCGGGAGCTAATGAGCAGTTCTTC
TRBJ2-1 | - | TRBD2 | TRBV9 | CASKASGGNEQFF | TGTGCCAGCAAGGCCAGCGGGGGGAATGAGCAGTTCTTC
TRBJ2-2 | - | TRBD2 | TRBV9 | CASSVGLAGNTGELFF | TGTGCCAGCAGCGTAGGACTAGCGGGAAACACCGGGGAGCTGTTTTTT